Following are 30 T cell receptor beta chains from one sample sequenced in a study of T cell repertoires in cytomegalovirus infection. TCRdb re-called the reads through MiXCR, storing one row per CDR3 protein. Among 200,000 to 300,000 distinct CDR3 sequences listed, roughly an eighth were seen once. Sequenced material: PBMCs. The receptor set was obtained from a human donor in good health (CMV status not recorded). Some clones in this sample may be carry-over from other donors' samples.

The chain joins TRBV29-1 to TRBJ2-5; D remains unclear. The CDR3 has 13 residues. Deletions cut 4 bases from V and 4 bases from J, with 13 bases between. Germline CDR1 is SQVTM and CDR2 is ANQGSEA. CDR3 sequence reads: CSVVPGFGETQYF. As DNA, the CDR3 is TGCAGCGTTGTACCTGGGTTCGGAGAGACCCAGTACTTC.

This clonotype showed up just a few times. This chain connects TRBV10-3 to TRBJ1-3; D is uncertain. CDR3 length equals 13 residues. V was cut by 2 bases and J by 4 bases, with 6 bases left in between. CDR1 is ENHRY and CDR2 is SYGVKD in the germline V gene. CDR3 DNA: TGTGCCATCAGTGAGAGTCGGGGAAACACCATATATTTT. Translated: CAISESRGNTIYF.

V and J are TRBV28 and TRBJ2-2, with 7 bases fitting TRBD2. Looked up from germline, CDR1 is MDHEN and CDR2 is SYDVKM. The CDR3 has 15 amino acids. The V and J ends lost 7 bases and 6 bases, in that order; junction bases with no gene match: 11. CDR3 protein: CASIQGLGRAGELFF. CDR3 in DNA: TGTGCCAGCATTCAAGGATTAGGGAGGGCCGGGGAGCTGTTTTTT.

The chain's CDR3 is CASSQRGTEAFF. The CDR3 DNA sequence: TGTGCCAGCAGCCAAAGGGGCACTGAAGCTTTCTTT. The chain has TRBV3-1 and TRBJ1-1; D possibly corresponds to TRBD1 (5 bases). Trimming removed 2 bases at V and 4 bases at J, with 5 bases between. The CDR3 contains 12 residues. Germline CDR1 is LGHDT and CDR2 is YNNKEL (reference sequence).

This clonotype has more than one count but fewer than ten. A single base separates this from a much larger clone, so it may be a read error. The V call is TRBV7-3, the J call TRBJ1-1, with a weak D call TRBD1 (6 bases). Per germline, CDR1 SGHTA and CDR2 FQGTGA. This CDR3 region has 14 residues. V dropped 5 bases and J dropped 1 base, with 11 bases sitting between them. DNA of the CDR3: TGTGCCAGCAGCCCAAGACAGGCGAACACTGAAGCTTTCTTT. Translated, it gives CASSPRQANTEAFF. Filled out from reference TRBV7-3 and TRBJ1-1, the complete variable domain reads GAGVSQTPSNKVTEKGKYVELRCDPISGHTALYWYRQSLGQGPEFLIYFQGTGAADDSGLPNDRFFAVRPEGSVSTLKIQRTERGDSAVYLCASSPRQANTEAFFGQGTRLTVV.

Many counts were recorded for this clonotype. The chain combines TRBV27 with TRBJ2-3; 11 nucleotides align to TRBD2. CDR3 length: 16 residues. Germline loops: CDR1 MNHEY, CDR2 SMNVEV (reference sequence). V lost 4 bases, J lost 3 bases, and 6 bases stayed unmatched. The CDR3 DNA follows: TGTGCCAGCAGTTCCTTAGCGGGGGGGCCGACAGATACGCAGTATTTT. Translating it yields CASSSLAGGPTDTQYF.

This clonotype showed up many times. J is TRBJ1-2 and V is TRBV7-3; D possibly corresponds to TRBD1 (6 bases). Trimming stripped 5 bases from V and 6 bases from J, with 13 bases between. CDR3 size: 13 residues. Per the germline V gene, CDR1 is SGHTA and CDR2 is FQGTGA. The CDR3, as DNA: TGTGCCAGCAGCCGCGGACAGCTCGATGGCTACACCTTC. Its protein product is CASSRGQLDGYTF.

In this sample, this clonotype turned up many times. This chain links TRBV4-1 with TRBJ1-5; 10 bases match TRBD1. Germline V CDR1 and CDR2: MGHRA, YSYEKL. Trimming took 1 base from V and 6 from J; bases not matched to a gene: 6. The CDR3 runs 16 residues. CDR3 sequence: CASSQAGTGDIQPQHF. CDR3 sequence (DNA): TGCGCCAGCAGCCAAGCCGGGACAGGGGACATTCAGCCCCAGCATTTT.

The gene calls are TRBV6-5 and TRBJ2-3; 7 bases map to TRBD2. The germline V gene encodes CDR1 MNHEY and CDR2 SVGAGI. V was clipped by 2 bases and J by 2 bases; unmatched bases: 4. This CDR3 has 15 residues. The CDR3, as DNA: TGTGCCAGCAGTTACGCCAGCGGGACCACAGATACGCAGTATTTT. This translates into CASSYASGTTDTQYF.

There are many counts of this clonotype. This rearrangement joins TRBV4-1 to TRBJ1-4; D is unresolved. This CDR3 has 16 amino acids. CDR1 and CDR2 from the germline V gene are MGHRA and YSYEKL. V lost 2 bases to trimming and J lost 3 bases, with 13 bases between them. The chain's CDR3 is CASSQWESAANEKLFF. CDR3 DNA sequence: TGCGCCAGCAGCCAATGGGAGAGTGCAGCTAATGAAAAACTGTTTTTT.

CDR3 coding DNA: TGCGCCAGCAGCCCCAAAGGCGTGAGCACTGAAGCTTTCTTT. Its translation: CASSPKGVSTEAFF. This chain uses TRBV5-1 with TRBJ1-1; no firm D call. CDR1 is SGHRS and CDR2 is YFSETQ in the germline V gene. Between the trimmed V and J ends, which lost 4 bases and 4 bases, there was a span of 14 bases. This CDR3 contains 14 residues. Based on the CDR3 plus reference TRBV5-1 and TRBJ1-1, the full variable domain is KAGVTQTPRYLIKTRGQQVTLSCSPISGHRSVSWYQQTPGQGLQFLFEYFSETQRNKGNFPGRFSGRQFSNSRSEMNVSTLELGDSALYLCASSPKGVSTEAFFGQGTRLTVV.

Only a few counts were recorded for this clonotype. The chain has TRBV29-1 and TRBJ1-1; D not resolved. Germline lookup yields CDR1 SQVTM and CDR2 ANQGSEA. V was shortened by 8 bases and J by 5 bases, with 12 bases between the two germline ends. The CDR3 runs 11 residues. The CDR3 region has the DNA TGCAGCTTCGGGGTCGGGACTGAAGCTTTCTTT. Translation: CSFGVGTEAFF.

This clonotype occurred many times. The chain joins TRBV7-2 to TRBJ2-7; D possibly corresponds to TRBD2 (6 bases). Germline V CDR1 and CDR2: SGHTA, FQGNSA. CDR3 length: 14 residues. V was cut by 4 bases and J by 7 bases, with 17 bases left in between. This CDR3 is CASSSFRGYKEQYF. CDR3 coding DNA: TGTGCCAGCAGCTCCTTCCGGGGGTATAAGGAGCAGTACTTC.

This clonotype has a count of ten or more. The chain couples TRBV7-2 to TRBJ2-5; D might be TRBD1 (5 bases). CDR1 is SGHTA, CDR2 FQGNSA, per germline. Trimming removed 3 bases at V and 0 bases at J, with 14 bases between. This CDR3 comprises 16 residues. Here the CDR3 reads CASSFTPAGYQETQYF. Here the CDR3 DNA reads TGTGCCAGCAGCTTCACTCCCGCAGGGTACCAAGAGACCCAGTACTTC.

As concerns this clonotype: A read error may explain this, as a much larger clone is one base away. V is TRBV7-2 and J is TRBJ2-5; D is unresolved. The CDR3 is made up of 12 amino acids. CDR1 and CDR2 (germline): SGHTA, FQGNSA. The CDR3 bases are TGTGCCAGCAGCTTCTCTCAAGAGACCCAGAACTTC. Translating it yields CASSFSQETQNF. Variable domain in full (rest from reference TRBV7-2 and TRBJ2-5): GAGVSQSPSNKVTEKGKDVELRCDPISGHTALYWYRQSLGQGLEFLIYFQGNSAPDKSGLPSDRFSAERTGGSVSTLTIQRTQQEDSAVYLCASSFSQETQNFGPGTRLLVL.

This clonotype was observed at least ten times. The chain's CDR3 is CASSIDRGHTDTQYF. CDR3 sequence (DNA): TGTGCCAGCAGCATAGACAGGGGGCACACAGATACGCAGTATTTT. The chain couples TRBV7-2 to TRBJ2-3; the match to TRBD1 covers 10 bases. Looked up from germline, CDR1 is SGHTA and CDR2 is FQGNSA. CDR3 length: 15 amino acids. Trimming took 5 bases from V and 2 from J; bases not matched to a gene: 4.

The gene calls are TRBV7-6 and TRBJ2-7; perhaps TRBD1 as D (6 bases). The V gene lost 4 bases and the J gene lost 4 bases, with 14 bases spanning the gap. CDR1 is SGHVS and CDR2 is FNYEAQ in the germline V gene. The CDR3 consists of 14 residues. The CDR3 region is CASSSDRLFYEQYF. Written as DNA, the CDR3 is TGTGCCAGCAGCTCCGACAGGCTCTTTTACGAGCAGTACTTC.

This clonotype came up a few times. This chain connects TRBV6-2 or TRBV6-3 to TRBJ1-5; 8 nucleotides match TRBD1. The CDR3 loop spans 16 amino acids. The V and J ends lost 7 bases and 0 bases, in that order; junction bases with no gene match: 8. Germline V gene data show CDR1 as MNHEY and CDR2 as SVGEGT. CDR3 in amino acids: CASKPGQVYSNQPQHF. DNA of the CDR3: TGTGCCAGCAAACCGGGACAGGTATATAGCAATCAGCCCCAGCATTTT.

As to this clonotype: This sequence may be a read error, since a much larger clone differs from it by one base. The chain recombines TRBV6-2 or TRBV6-3 with TRBJ2-3; D is undetermined. Trimming took 6 bases from V and 2 from J, leaving 6 bases between them. This CDR3 is built from 12 residues. Germline lookup yields CDR1 MNHEY and CDR2 SVGEGT. The CDR3 nucleotides read TGTGCCAGCAGCGAAACCACAGATACGCAGTATTTT. The encoded protein is CASSETTDTQYF.

The chain is built from TRBV11-2 and TRBJ1-6, with D unresolved. Trimming pared 4 bases from V and 5 bases from J, leaving 6 bases between. Germline V lookup: CDR1 SGHAT, CDR2 FQNNGV. This CDR3 is built from 13 residues. CDR3 amino acids: CASSWVNNSPLHF. CDR3 nucleotides: TGTGCCAGCAGCTGGGTCAATAATTCACCCCTCCACTTT.

This clonotype showed up just a few times. The CDR3 DNA sequence: TGTGCCAGCAGTTACTCGAGGGAGACGTGGGAAGGTGACGCCGGGGAGCTGTTTTTT. Amino acids: CASSYSRETWEGDAGELFF. The chain has TRBV6-5 and TRBJ2-2, with D perhaps matching TRBD2 (5 bases). V lost 0 bases to trimming and J lost 6 bases, with 23 bases between them. Per germline, CDR1 MNHEY and CDR2 SVGAGI. The CDR3 has 19 amino acids.

This clonotype was detected only a few times. The chain combines TRBV29-1 with TRBJ1-1; TRBD1 agrees at 7 bases. With 4 bases clipped from V and 5 bases from J, the junction kept 4 bases outside the gene matches. Germline CDR1 and CDR2: SQVTM and ANQGSEA. CDR3 length equals 12 residues. CDR3 residues: CSVVRGGTEAFF. Here the CDR3 DNA reads TGCAGCGTTGTCAGGGGGGGGACTGAAGCTTTCTTT.

This clonotype was detected only a few times. The chain recombines TRBV18 with TRBJ2-2; the D is unclear. V was pared by 1 base and J by 1 base, with 7 bases between. CDR3 length: 15 residues. The germline gives CDR1 KGHSH, CDR2 LQKENI. CDR3 DNA sequence: TGTGCCAGCTCACCACTTGCCGGGAACACCGGGGAGCTGTTTTTT. This codes for CASSPLAGNTGELFF. Combining the CDR3 with reference TRBV18 and TRBJ2-2 gives the whole variable domain NAGVMQNPRHLVRRRGQEARLRCSPMKGHSHVYWYRQLPEEGLKFMVYLQKENIIDESGMPKERFSAEFPKEGPSILRIQQVVRGDSAAYFCASSPLAGNTGELFFGEGSRLTVL.

Ten or more counts support this clonotype. The V and J genes are TRBV7-2 and TRBJ2-7; D ambiguous. CDR1 and CDR2 from the germline V gene are SGHTA and FQGNSA. The CDR3 is 13 residues long. The ends were cut back, 1 base at V and 3 bases at J, with 7 bases in the middle. The CDR3 nucleotides are TGTGCCAGCAGCTTAGACCAAAACTACGAGCAGTACTTC. Translated, it gives CASSLDQNYEQYF.

This clonotype was seen a few times. CDR3 nucleotides: TGTGCCAGCACCAAAAAGCCGGGACTAGCCTCAAACGAGCAGTACTTC. It codes for CASTKKPGLASNEQYF. The chain employs TRBV6-5 and TRBJ2-7, with 9 bases identical to TRBD2. There are 16 residues in the CDR3. Trimming cost V 7 bases and J 5 bases; bases outside gene matches: 15. Germline CDR1 and CDR2: MNHEY and SVGAGI.

The genes are TRBV4-2 and TRBJ1-1, with D perhaps TRBD1 (6 bases). Trimming shortened V by 3 bases and J by 4 bases, and 9 bases separated the two germline ends. This CDR3 region has 13 residues. The germline CDR1 and CDR2 sequences are LGHNA and YNFKEQ. The DNA for the CDR3 is TGTGCCAGCAGCCAGGGGGGCCTCACTGAAGCTTTCTTT. As protein: CASSQGGLTEAFF.

Ten or more counts support this clonotype. The chain carries TRBV7-8 and TRBJ1-1; D unresolved. There are 13 residues in the CDR3. V lost 3 bases to trimming and J lost 3 bases, with 8 bases between them. Germline V gives CDR1 SGHVS, CDR2 FQNEAQ. The CDR3 reads CASSFTRDTEAFF. CDR3 nucleotide sequence: TGTGCCAGCAGCTTTACAAGGGACACTGAAGCTTTCTTT.

The sample holds many counts of this clonotype. V gene TRBV12-3 or TRBV12-4 combines with J gene TRBJ1-2; no clear D. The CDR3 has 14 residues. Trimming left V 7 bases short and J 5 bases short, with 17 bases between. The chain's CDR3 is CASTRTRSQYGYTF. In DNA form, the CDR3 reads TGTGCCAGCACCCGGACCCGCAGTCAATATGGCTACACCTTC.

The V gene is TRBV7-9, the J gene TRBJ2-2; D is unresolved. This CDR3 has 14 amino acids. V lost 3 bases and J 1 base, leaving 6 bases between the germline ends. CDR1 is SEHNR and CDR2 is FQNEAQ in the germline V gene (reference sequence). The CDR3 loop is CASSFSRNTGELFF. The CDR3 DNA follows: TGTGCCAGCAGCTTCAGCAGGAACACCGGGGAGCTGTTTTTT.

The chain has TRBV4-2 and TRBJ2-1; D remains ambiguous. The CDR3 extends over 13 amino acids. Germline V gives CDR1 LGHNA, CDR2 YNFKEQ. Trimming shortened V by 1 base and J by 8 bases, and 9 bases separated the two germline ends. The CDR3 DNA sequence: TGTGCCAGCAGCCAAGTAGTCAGCTATGAGCAGTTCTTC. Protein sequence: CASSQVVSYEQFF.